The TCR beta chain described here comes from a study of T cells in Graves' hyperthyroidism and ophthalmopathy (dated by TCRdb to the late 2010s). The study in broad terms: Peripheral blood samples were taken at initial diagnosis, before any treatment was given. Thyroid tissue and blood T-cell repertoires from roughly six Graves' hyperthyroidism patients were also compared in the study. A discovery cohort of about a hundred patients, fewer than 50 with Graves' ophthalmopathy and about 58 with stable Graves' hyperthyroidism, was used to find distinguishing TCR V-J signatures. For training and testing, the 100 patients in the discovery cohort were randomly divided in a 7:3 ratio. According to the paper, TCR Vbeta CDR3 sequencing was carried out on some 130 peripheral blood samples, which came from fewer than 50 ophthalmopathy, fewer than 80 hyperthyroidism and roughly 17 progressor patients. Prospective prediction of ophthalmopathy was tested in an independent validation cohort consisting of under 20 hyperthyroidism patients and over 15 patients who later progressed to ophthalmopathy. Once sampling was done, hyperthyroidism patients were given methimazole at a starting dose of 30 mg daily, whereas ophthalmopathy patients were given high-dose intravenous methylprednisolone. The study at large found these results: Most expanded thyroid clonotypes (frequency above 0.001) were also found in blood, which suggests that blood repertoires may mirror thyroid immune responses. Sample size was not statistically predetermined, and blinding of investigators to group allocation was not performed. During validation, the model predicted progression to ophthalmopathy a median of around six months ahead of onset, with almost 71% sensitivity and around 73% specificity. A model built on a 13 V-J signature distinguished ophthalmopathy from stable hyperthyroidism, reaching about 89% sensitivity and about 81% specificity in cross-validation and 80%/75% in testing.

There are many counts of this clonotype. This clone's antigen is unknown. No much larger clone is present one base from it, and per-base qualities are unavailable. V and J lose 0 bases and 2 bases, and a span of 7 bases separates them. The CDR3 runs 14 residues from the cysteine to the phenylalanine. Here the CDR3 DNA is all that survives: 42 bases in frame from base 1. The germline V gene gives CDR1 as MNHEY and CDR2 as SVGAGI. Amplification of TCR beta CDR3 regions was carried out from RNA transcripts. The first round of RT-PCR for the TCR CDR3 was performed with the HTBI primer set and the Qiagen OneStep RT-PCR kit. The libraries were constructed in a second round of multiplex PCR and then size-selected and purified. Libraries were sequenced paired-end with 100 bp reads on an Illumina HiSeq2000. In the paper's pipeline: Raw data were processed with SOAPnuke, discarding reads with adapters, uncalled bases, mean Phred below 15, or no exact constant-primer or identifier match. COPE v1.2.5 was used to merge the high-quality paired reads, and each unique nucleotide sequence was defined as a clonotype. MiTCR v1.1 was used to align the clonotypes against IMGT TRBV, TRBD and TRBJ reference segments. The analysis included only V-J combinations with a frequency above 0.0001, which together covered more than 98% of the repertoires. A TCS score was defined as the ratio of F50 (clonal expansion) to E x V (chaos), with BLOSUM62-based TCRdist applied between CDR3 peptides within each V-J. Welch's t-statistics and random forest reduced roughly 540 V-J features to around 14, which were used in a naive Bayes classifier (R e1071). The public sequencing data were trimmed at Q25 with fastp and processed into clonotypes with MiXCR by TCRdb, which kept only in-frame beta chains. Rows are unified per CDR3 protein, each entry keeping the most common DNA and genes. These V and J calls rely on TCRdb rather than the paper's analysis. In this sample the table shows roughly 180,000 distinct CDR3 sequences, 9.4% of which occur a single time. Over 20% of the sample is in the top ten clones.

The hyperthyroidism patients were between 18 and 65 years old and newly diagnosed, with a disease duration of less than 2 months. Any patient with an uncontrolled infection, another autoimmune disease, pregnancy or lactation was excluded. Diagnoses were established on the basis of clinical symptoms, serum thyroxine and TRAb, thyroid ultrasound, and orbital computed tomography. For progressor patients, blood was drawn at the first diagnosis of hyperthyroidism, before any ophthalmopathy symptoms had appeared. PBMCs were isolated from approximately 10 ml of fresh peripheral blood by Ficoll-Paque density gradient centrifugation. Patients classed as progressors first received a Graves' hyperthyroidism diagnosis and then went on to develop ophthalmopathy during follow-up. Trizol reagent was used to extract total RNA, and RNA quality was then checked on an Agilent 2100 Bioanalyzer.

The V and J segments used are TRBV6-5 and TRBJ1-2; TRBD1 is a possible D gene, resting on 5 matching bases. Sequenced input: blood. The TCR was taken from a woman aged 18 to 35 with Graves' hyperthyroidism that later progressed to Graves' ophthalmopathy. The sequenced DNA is TGTGCCAGCAGTTACTCTGGGGCGAACTATGGCTACACCTTC. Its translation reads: CASSYSGANYGYTF.